This entry lists 2 T cell receptor beta chains sequenced from one sample in a study of cytomegalovirus exposure and HLA in healthy donors. With 60 Vbeta and 13 Jbeta primers, the PCR was carried out. Only in-frame clones appear in the TCRdb table, and some are missing; sequencing was by immunoSEQ multiplex PCR. The sample has about 140,000 clones, roughly 80% seen once. Sequenced sample: PBMCs. All receptors derive from a woman aged 25 to 39 in good health and CMV-seronegative.

V is TRBV7-6 and J is TRBJ2-3; D perhaps matches TRBD2 (7 bases). Germline CDR1 is SGHVS and CDR2 is FNYEAQ. The CDR3 spans 14 residues. With 3 bases removed from V and 6 bases from J, the gap between germline ends came to 13 bases. The CDR3 region is CASSLRGLSDTQYF. The CDR3 DNA follows: TGTGCCAGCAGCTTGCGGGGGCTATCTGATACGCAGTATTTT.

The V gene is TRBV7-3, the J gene TRBJ2-7; unclear D gene. Germline V gene lookup returns CDR1 SGHTA and CDR2 FQGTGA. Trimming left V 2 bases short and J 3 bases short, with 8 bases between. The CDR3 extends over 13 amino acids. This CDR3 is CASSLEVGYEQYF. The CDR3 DNA follows: TGTGCCAGCAGCTTAGAGGTCGGCTACGAGCAGTACTTC.